The entry below describes one T cell receptor beta chain. Its antigen is undetermined. V dropped 3 bases and J dropped 4 bases, with 15 bases sitting between them. CDR1 WSHSY and CDR2 SAAADI come from the germline V gene. The CDR3 is 15 residues long. The data originate from a study of T cell clones after liver transplantation. Study context: Tolerance: complete withdrawal held at least one year, liver enzymes staying within twice normal. Whole-study results and caveats: Small, mixed patient groups and varying post-transplant times limit these conclusions.

The assay was immunoSEQ multiplex PCR, and TCRdb's table has in-frame clones only and misses some. The sample records 95,000 to 110,000 clones, approximately 78% being singletons. The TCR was taken from a human donor who received a liver transplant. The input for sequencing was CD4+ T cells from blood, taken before liver transplant. The chain employs TRBV10-2 and TRBJ1-2; D uncertain. The CDR3 region has the DNA TGCGCCAGCAGTGAAGGAGGGAGCCGACGCTATGGCTACACCTTC. It is translated as CASSEGGSRRYGYTF.